The 17 T cell receptor beta chains below all came from one sample that was sequenced in a study of blood T cell repertoires in COVID-19. Produced via immunoSEQ multiplex PCR; TCRdb's table is partial and in-frame only. Of about 200,000 clones listed, roughly 89% were seen once; the top ten hold roughly 4%. Source material: PBMCs or T cells enriched from blood (not recorded which). Every receptor here comes from a woman aged 25 to 45 with acute COVID-19.

V is TRBV30 and J is TRBJ1-4, with 7 positions matching TRBD1. The CDR3 loop spans 15 amino acids. With 1 base clipped from V and 8 bases from J, the junction kept 10 bases outside the gene matches. Germline CDR1 and CDR2: GTSNPN and SVGIG (reference sequence). CDR3: CAWSGFSQGGEKLFF. The CDR3 DNA reads as TGTGCCTGGAGTGGCTTTTCGCAGGGGGGAGAAAAACTGTTTTTT.

The CDR3 DNA reads TGCAGTGCTCGTCCTTTCTATGGCTACACCTTC. This encodes CSARPFYGYTF. The chain carries TRBV20-1 and TRBJ1-2; D remains unclear. Germline V lookup: CDR1 DFQATT, CDR2 SNEGSKA (reference sequence). The CDR3 is 11 residues long. V shed 5 bases and J shed 4 bases, with 8 bases lying between them.

This clone has a single count. V gene TRBV3-1 (or the pseudogene TRBV3-2) combines with J gene TRBJ2-7; 7 positions match TRBD1. Unmatched junction bases numbered 2, after V lost 4 bases and J lost 5 bases. Germline lookup yields CDR1 LGHDT and CDR2 YNNKEL (reference sequence). This CDR3 contains 12 residues. In nucleotides, the CDR3 is TGTGCCAGCAGCCTCGACAGGGACGAGCAGTACTTC. Protein: CASSLDRDEQYF.

The chain couples TRBV7-9 to TRBJ2-7; TRBD2 is a possible D gene (7 bases). Trimming cost V 4 bases and J 2 bases, with 21 bases left between them. Germline V gives CDR1 SEHNR, CDR2 FQNEAQ (reference sequence). CDR3 size: 17 residues. The CDR3 protein is CASSYRGGLAETYEQYF. The CDR3, as DNA: TGTGCCAGCAGCTACCGAGGGGGGCTAGCGGAAACCTACGAGCAGTACTTC.

V is TRBV4-3 and J is TRBJ2-2, with 7 bases fitting TRBD2. CDR3 length: 15 amino acids. V was pared by 3 bases and J by 5 bases, with 6 bases of the junction left unmatched. Germline lookup yields CDR1 LGHNA and CDR2 YSLEER. The CDR3 sequence: CASSQAGGVTGELFF. In DNA form, the CDR3 reads TGCGCCAGCAGCCAGGCTGGGGGGGTAACCGGGGAGCTGTTTTTT.

The rearrangement links TRBV25-1 to TRBJ2-5, with 8 bases identical to TRBD2. Per germline, CDR1 MGHDK and CDR2 SYGVNS. The length of the CDR3 is 14 residues. The ends lost 11 bases at V and 3 bases at J; junction bases unmatched: 11. This chain's CDR3 is CAASIAGFKETQYF. CDR3 nucleotide sequence: TGTGCCGCCTCTATAGCGGGGTTTAAAGAGACCCAGTACTTC.

The V call is TRBV2, the J call TRBJ1-5; 9 bases align to TRBD1. J lost 5 bases, V lost 5 bases, and 7 bases had no gene match. The CDR3 has 15 residues. Germline loops: CDR1 SNHLY, CDR2 FYNNEI. CDR3 coding DNA: TGTGCCAGCAGTATGGGGGGACAGGGAGATCAGCCCCAGCATTTT. The encoded protein is CASSMGGQGDQPQHF.

The rearrangement joins TRBV15 to TRBJ2-5; TRBD1 is a possible D gene (6 bases). The CDR3 has 15 amino acids. Trimming pared 0 bases from V and 3 bases from J, leaving 11 bases between. Looked up from germline, CDR1 is LNHNV and CDR2 is YYDKDF (reference sequence). The CDR3 loop reads CATSRERGMEETQYF. In DNA form, the CDR3 reads TGTGCCACCAGCAGAGAAAGGGGGATGGAAGAGACCCAGTACTTC.

CDR3 DNA: TGTGCCAGCAGTGAAAAAGGGGCAGGGTCCCAGCATTTT. Its protein is CASSEKGAGSQHF. The V and J genes are TRBV2 and TRBJ1-5, with D maybe TRBD1 (5 bases). This CDR3 has 13 amino acids. Trimming pared 2 bases from V and 11 bases from J, leaving 13 bases between. In germline, CDR1 is SNHLY, CDR2 FYNNEI.

The rearrangement joins TRBV19 to TRBJ1-5, with 7 bases matching TRBD1. The junction had 17 bases not matched to a gene; V was cut back by 7 bases and J by 5 bases. The CDR3 runs to 17 residues. Germline CDR1 and CDR2: LNHDA and SQIVND (reference sequence). CDR3 in amino acids: CASKPRTGTFVDQPQHF. CDR3 sequence (DNA): TGTGCCAGTAAACCCAGGACAGGAACTTTTGTGGATCAGCCCCAGCATTTT.

This rearrangement joins TRBV5-6 to TRBJ1-2; 12 bases map to TRBD1. The CDR3 consists of 16 residues. With 0 bases clipped from V and 5 bases from J, the junction kept 5 bases outside the gene matches. The germline V gene has CDR1 SGHDT and CDR2 YYEEEE. Here the CDR3 DNA reads TGTGCCAGCAGCTTGGGGGACAGGGGGCGCCGGTATGGCTACACCTTC. Translated, it gives CASSLGDRGRRYGYTF.

The genes are TRBV10-2 and TRBJ1-4; a weak D match, TRBD1 (5 bases). The CDR3 extends over 15 amino acids. Trimming removed 3 bases at V and 1 base at J, with 9 bases between. Germline-derived CDR1 and CDR2 are WSHSY and SAAADI. In DNA, the CDR3 is TGCGCCAGCAGTGATTTGGGGGGAACTAATGAAAAACTGTTTTTT. Translation gives CASSDLGGTNEKLFF.

The gene calls are TRBV18 and TRBJ1-1; D is undetermined. Germline V CDR1 and CDR2: KGHSH, LQKENI. Trimming removed 5 bases at V and 5 bases at J, with 18 bases between. The CDR3 contains 15 residues. For the CDR3, the DNA is TGTGCCAGCTCATACGTTGCATTTGATCAGACTGAAGCTTTCTTT. It encodes CASSYVAFDQTEAFF.

This chain links TRBV30 with TRBJ1-1; D is ambiguous. Germline V gene data show CDR1 as GTSNPN and CDR2 as SVGIG (reference sequence). V dropped 0 bases and J dropped 4 bases, with 9 bases sitting between them. There are 13 residues in the CDR3. DNA of the CDR3: TGTGCCTGGAGTGTAAGCCAATCCACTGAAGCTTTCTTT. Translated: CAWSVSQSTEAFF. Variable domain in full (rest from reference TRBV30 and TRBJ1-1): SQTIHQWPATLVQPVGSPLSLECTVEGTSNPNLYWYRQAAGRGLQLLFYSVGIGQISSEVPQNLSASRPQDRQFILSSKKLLLSDSGFYLCAWSVSQSTEAFFGQGTRLTVV.

The chain links TRBV9 to TRBJ2-3; 7 bases are shared with TRBD1. CDR1 and CDR2 (germline): SGDLS, YYNGEE. V trimming: 2 bases; J trimming: 0 bases; junction bases outside the gene matches: 0. The CDR3 is 14 residues long. The CDR3 spells CASSVTGSTDTQYF. Here the CDR3 DNA reads TGTGCCAGCAGCGTGACAGGGAGCACAGATACGCAGTATTTT.

As concerns this clone: Other DNA variants within this sample encode the same CDR3. The rearrangement joins TRBV7-2 to TRBJ1-1; no clear D gene. The CDR3 contains 14 residues. Germline CDR1 SGHTA, CDR2 FQGNSA. Trimming removed 2 bases from V and 1 base from J, with 8 bases in between. This CDR3 reads CASSLLAGNTEAFF. The DNA of the CDR3 is TGTGCCAGCAGCTTATTGGCAGGGAACACTGAAGCTTTCTTT.

The chain has TRBV7-2 and TRBJ2-2; D perhaps matches TRBD1 (6 bases). The CDR3 covers 13 residues. CDR1 and CDR2 (germline): SGHTA, FQGNSA. The ends were cut back, 4 bases at V and 10 bases at J, with 13 bases in the middle. The CDR3 spells CASSSGTNQELFF. Here the CDR3 DNA reads TGTGCCAGCAGCTCGGGGACAAATCAGGAGCTGTTTTTT.